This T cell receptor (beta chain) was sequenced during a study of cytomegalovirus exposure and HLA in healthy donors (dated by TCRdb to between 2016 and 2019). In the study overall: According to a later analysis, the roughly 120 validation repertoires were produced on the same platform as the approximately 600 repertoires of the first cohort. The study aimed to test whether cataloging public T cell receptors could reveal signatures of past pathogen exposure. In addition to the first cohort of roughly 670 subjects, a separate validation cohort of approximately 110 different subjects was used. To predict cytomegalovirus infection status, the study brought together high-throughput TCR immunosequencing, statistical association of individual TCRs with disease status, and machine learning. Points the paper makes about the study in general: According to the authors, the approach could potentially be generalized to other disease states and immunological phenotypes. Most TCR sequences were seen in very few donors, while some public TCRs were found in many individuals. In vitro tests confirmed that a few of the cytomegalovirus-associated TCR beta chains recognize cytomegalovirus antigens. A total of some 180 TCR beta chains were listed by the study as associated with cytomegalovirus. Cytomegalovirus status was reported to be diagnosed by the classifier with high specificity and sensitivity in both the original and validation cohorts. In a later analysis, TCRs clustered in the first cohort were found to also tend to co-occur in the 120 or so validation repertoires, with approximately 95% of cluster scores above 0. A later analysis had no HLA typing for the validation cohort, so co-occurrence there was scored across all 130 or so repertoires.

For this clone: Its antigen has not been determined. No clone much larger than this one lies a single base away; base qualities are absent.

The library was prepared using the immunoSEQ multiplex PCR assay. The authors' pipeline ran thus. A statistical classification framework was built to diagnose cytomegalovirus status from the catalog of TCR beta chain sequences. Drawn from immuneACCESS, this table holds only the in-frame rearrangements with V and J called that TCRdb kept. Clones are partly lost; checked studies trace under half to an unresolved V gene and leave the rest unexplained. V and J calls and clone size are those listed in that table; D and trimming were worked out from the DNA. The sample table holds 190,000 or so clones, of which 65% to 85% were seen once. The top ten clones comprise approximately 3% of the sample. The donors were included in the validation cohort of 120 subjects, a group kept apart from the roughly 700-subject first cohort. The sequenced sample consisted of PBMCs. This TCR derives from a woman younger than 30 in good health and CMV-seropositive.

The nucleotides read TGTGCCACCACCAGGGACAGGGAACGAGGCTACACCTTC. Its translation is CATTRDRERGYTF. The chain is encoded by TRBV15 joined to TRBJ1-2, and 9 junctional nucleotides match TRBD1. Spanning cysteine to phenylalanine, the CDR3 consists of 13 amino acids. Only CDR3 DNA remains: 39 bases, in frame from the first base. For this chain, trimming is 7 bases at the V end and 8 bases at the J end, and the number of junction bases without a gene match is 8. The CDR1 and CDR2 encoded by the germline V gene (reference sequence) are LNHNV and YYDKDF.